The 18 T cell receptor beta chains below were found in one sample sequenced in a study of T cells in Graves' hyperthyroidism and ophthalmopathy. The TCR beta CDR3 regions underwent amplification using RNA transcripts as the source. The TCR CDR3 first-round RT-PCR relied on the HTBI primer set. TCRdb processed the multiplex PCR reads anew with MiXCR; each CDR3 protein has one entry. This repertoire shows 490,000 or so distinct CDR3 sequences, approximately 20% found once; its top ten account for roughly 47%. The specimen sequenced was blood. These receptors all come from a man aged 40-55 years with Graves' ophthalmopathy.

J is TRBJ1-2 and V is TRBV6-1; tentatively, D is TRBD1 (6 bases). CDR3 length equals 13 residues. CDR1 is MNHNS and CDR2 is SASEGT in the germline V gene. V lost 5 bases and J lost 4, with 11 bases in between. CDR3: CASSRAGAYGYTF. CDR3 nucleotide sequence: TGTGCCAGCAGTAGGGCAGGGGCCTATGGCTACACCTTC.

This clonotype has only a few counts. The chain couples TRBV29-1 to TRBJ2-1; D uncertain. Between the trimmed V and J ends, which lost 5 bases and 0 bases, there was a span of 14 bases. This CDR3 has 15 amino acids. Per germline, CDR1 SQVTM and CDR2 ANQGSEA. CDR3: CSVSSSASSYNEQFF. CDR3 DNA sequence: TGCAGCGTTTCCTCAAGCGCCTCCTCCTACAATGAGCAGTTCTTC.

There are many counts of this clonotype. In DNA form, the CDR3 reads TGTGCCAGCTCCCAAGCAGTTGTGAACGAGCAGTACTTC. Encoded protein: CASSQAVVNEQYF. This chain uses TRBV18 with TRBJ2-7; no definite D call. Germline CDR1 is KGHSH and CDR2 is LQKENI. V lost 6 bases, J lost 5 bases, and 14 bases lay in between. This CDR3 has 13 amino acids. Drawing the rest from reference TRBV18 and TRBJ2-7, the complete variable domain is NAGVMQNPRHLVRRRGQEARLRCSPMKGHSHVYWYRQLPEEGLKFMVYLQKENIIDESGMPKERFSAEFPKEGPSILRIQQVVRGDSAAYFCASSQAVVNEQYFGPGTRLTVT.

This clonotype showed up just a few times. The V gene is TRBV7-9, the J gene TRBJ2-3, with 11 nucleotides matching TRBD2. V lost 1 base to trimming and J lost 8 bases; unmatched junction nucleotides: 11. The germline CDR1 and CDR2 sequences are SEHNR and FQNEAQ (reference sequence). This CDR3 has 17 amino acids. As DNA, the CDR3 is TGTGCCAGCAGCTTAGGTGAACTAGCGGGGGTGCTGGGTACGCAGTATTTT. Amino acids: CASSLGELAGVLGTQYF.

A few counts support this clonotype. The CDR3 spells CSVRLLGETQYF. In nucleotides, the CDR3 is TGCAGTGTCAGACTCTTGGGGGAGACCCAGTACTTC. The chain is built from TRBV20-1 and TRBJ2-5; D is ambiguous. V lost 7 bases and J lost 5, with 14 bases in between. The CDR3 extends over 12 amino acids. Germline CDR1 is DFQATT and CDR2 is SNEGSKA (reference sequence).

The table lists this clonotype with a few counts. The gene calls are TRBV9 and TRBJ2-7; TRBD1 agrees at 9 bases. Germline V gene sequence: CDR1 SGDLS, CDR2 YYNGEE. There are 20 residues in the CDR3. V lost 0 bases, J lost 1 base, and 17 bases stayed unmatched. The CDR3 sequence: CASSVGGDRETPTPSYEQYF. CDR3 nucleotide sequence: TGTGCCAGCAGCGTAGGGGGGGACAGGGAGACTCCTACCCCTTCCTACGAGCAGTACTTC.

As regards this clonotype: With a much larger clone just one base away, this may be a read error. The V gene is TRBV14, the J gene TRBJ2-3, with D tentatively TRBD1 (5 bases). This CDR3 has 15 residues. Germline V gene data show CDR1 as SGHDN and CDR2 as FVKESK. The chain's CDR3 is CAGSQVGRSTDTQYF. The CDR3, as DNA: TGTGCCGGCAGCCAAGTGGGGCGGAGCACAGATACGCAGTATTTT.

A few counts support this clonotype. The rearrangement joins TRBV28 to TRBJ1-2, with 12 bases matching TRBD1. The CDR3 has 15 amino acids. V was pared by 5 bases and J by 8 bases, with 9 bases of the junction left unmatched. Germline V gives CDR1 MDHEN, CDR2 SYDVKM. The CDR3 loop is CASSPGTGGWGGYTF. CDR3 nucleotide sequence: TGTGCCAGCAGTCCCGGGACAGGGGGCTGGGGAGGCTACACCTTC.

This clonotype came up a few times. The J gene is TRBJ2-2, the V gene TRBV6-1; D tentatively fits TRBD1 or TRBD2 (7 bases each). CDR1 is MNHNS and CDR2 is SASEGT in the germline V gene. Trimming stripped 8 bases from V and 1 base from J, with 20 bases between. The CDR3 loop spans 17 amino acids. The CDR3, as DNA: TGTGCCAGCGACAGTCCAGCAGGGGGGGTGAACACCGGGGAGCTGTTTTTT. Its translation is CASDSPAGGVNTGELFF.

The V gene is TRBV12-3 or TRBV12-4, the J gene TRBJ1-4; no clear D. Trimming took off 3 bases at V and 5 bases at J, with 13 bases between the two ends. This CDR3 contains 15 residues. CDR3 protein: CASSFNPAANEKLFF. In DNA form, the CDR3 reads TGTGCCAGCAGTTTCAACCCCGCGGCCAATGAAAAACTGTTTTTT.

In this sample, this clonotype turned up a few times. The chain joins TRBV7-9 to TRBJ2-1; TRBD2 agrees at 7 bases. V lost 5 bases and J lost 0; bases outside the gene matches: 7. This CDR3 is built from 16 residues. CDR1 and CDR2 (germline): SEHNR, FQNEAQ (reference sequence). The CDR3 is CASSLRDYSSYNEQFF. In DNA, the CDR3 is TGTGCCAGCAGCCTCCGGGACTACAGCTCCTACAATGAGCAGTTCTTC. Using reference TRBV7-9 and TRBJ2-1 for the parts outside the CDR3, the full variable domain is DTGVSQNPRHKITKRGQNVTFRCDPISEHNRLYWYRQTLGQGPEFLTYFQNEAQLEKSRLLSDRFSAERPKGSFSTLEIQRTEQGDSAMYLCASSLRDYSSYNEQFFGPGTRLTVL.

The table lists this clonotype with a few counts. The chain carries TRBV14 and TRBJ2-3; the D gene is possibly TRBD2 (5 bases). The CDR3 length is 17 residues. CDR1 is SGHDN and CDR2 is FVKESK in the germline V gene. With 4 bases removed from V and 6 bases from J, the gap between germline ends came to 23 bases. The CDR3, as DNA: TGTGCCAGCAGCCCCAGACGGGGTCTGGATACGTTGGATACGCAGTATTTT. Its translation: CASSPRRGLDTLDTQYF. The whole variable domain, filled in from reference TRBV14 and TRBJ2-3, reads EAGVTQFPSHSVIEKGQTVTLRCDPISGHDNLYWYRRVMGKEIKFLLHFVKESKQDESGMPNNRFLAERTGGTYSTLKVQPAELEDSGVYFCASSPRRGLDTLDTQYFGPGTRLTVL.

The chain uses TRBV5-1 and TRBJ2-2; D is perhaps TRBD1 or TRBD2 (6 bases each). V lost 2 bases to trimming and J lost 4 bases, with 9 bases between them. Germline CDR1 SGHRS, CDR2 YFSETQ. The CDR3 extends over 14 amino acids. CDR3 sequence: CASSFGGRTGELFF. The CDR3, as DNA: TGCGCCAGCAGCTTTGGGGGGCGCACCGGGGAGCTGTTTTTT.

There are a few counts of this clonotype. V and J are TRBV28 and TRBJ2-2; D perhaps matches TRBD2 (6 bases). Trimming shortened V by 3 bases and J by 4 bases, and 12 bases separated the two germline ends. Per germline, CDR1 MDHEN and CDR2 SYDVKM. This CDR3 is built from 15 residues. This chain's CDR3 is CASSLRDFVTGELFF. The CDR3 DNA sequence: TGTGCCAGCAGTTTGCGGGACTTCGTCACCGGGGAGCTGTTTTTT.

Ten or more counts support this clonotype. The gene calls are TRBV12-3 or TRBV12-4 and TRBJ2-1; 7 bases are a match to TRBD2. The length of the CDR3 is 15 residues. J was trimmed by 6 bases and V by 5 bases; bases with no gene match: 10. The CDR3 DNA follows: TGTGCCAGCAGTCTACGGGAGGCCCGATTCAATGAGCAGTTCTTC. Translation: CASSLREARFNEQFF.

This clonotype has at least ten counts. The genes are TRBV7-2 and TRBJ2-1, with TRBD2 matching over 14 bases. The CDR3 runs 16 residues. The ends lost 1 base at V and 6 bases at J; junction bases unmatched: 2. Germline V gene sequence: CDR1 SGHTA, CDR2 FQGNSA. The CDR3, as DNA: TGTGCCAGCAGCTTAGTCGGGACTAGCGGGAGCAATGAGCAGTTCTTC. Encoded protein: CASSLVGTSGSNEQFF.

This clonotype was counted only a few times. The V gene is TRBV7-9, the J gene TRBJ2-2; no clear D. The ends were cut back, 4 bases at V and 5 bases at J, with 2 bases in the middle. CDR3 length: 11 residues. CDR1 is SEHNR, CDR2 FQNEAQ, per germline (reference sequence). The CDR3 loop is CASSWTGELFF. CDR3 nucleotide sequence: TGTGCCAGCAGCTGGACCGGGGAGCTGTTTTTT.

The CDR3 DNA reads as TGTGCCAGCTCACCACTTCAGGGCGAAAACATTCAGTACTTC. Its translation: CASSPLQGENIQYF. V usage is TRBV18 and J usage is TRBJ2-4; TRBD1 is a possible D gene (5 bases). The CDR3 consists of 14 residues. Germline CDR1 reads KGHSH; CDR2 reads LQKENI. Trimming left V 1 base short and J 5 bases short, with 9 bases between.